Sequencing of this TCR beta chain was carried out in a study of lymphopenia after photon versus proton radiotherapy. Generated by immunoSEQ multiplex PCR, the TCRdb table keeps only in-frame clones and is missing some. The table shows fewer than 25,000 clones, with roughly 90% occurring only once. In regard to this clone: Its antigen is not known.

Between the trimmed V and J ends, which lost 6 bases and 0 bases, there was a span of 20 bases. Germline CDR1 and CDR2: SGHAT and FQNNGV. The CDR3 contains 18 residues. General study points: Oligoclonal CD8+ Temra expansion after nadir drove photon patients' diversity drop.

The source was peripheral blood, collected from a patient treated with proton-based radiotherapy. This receptor was taken from a man older than 75 with esophageal cancer. The V gene is TRBV11-2, the J gene TRBJ2-2, with D perhaps TRBD2 (6 bases). In nucleotides, the CDR3 is TGTGCCAGCAGATCGACGCCGGGACTCAGCTCGAACACCGGGGAGCTGTTTTTT. This translates into CASRSTPGLSSNTGELFF. Full variable domain (outside the CDR3, taken from reference TRBV11-2 and TRBJ2-2): EAGVAQSPRYKIIEKRQSVAFWCNPISGHATLYWYQQILGQGPKLLIQFQNNGVVDDSQLPKDRFSAERLKGVDSTLKIQPAKLEDSAVYLCASRSTPGLSSNTGELFFGEGSRLTVL.